The entry that follows covers one T cell receptor beta chain sequence. The antigen is unknown. Isolation yielded PBMCs, at least 6.5 million per sample, in every case. Together with a sample-barcoded 5' primer, a J-beta primer mix was included in a second PCR lasting roughly 6 to 12 cycles. Each CDR3 protein is one row after TCRdb ran MiXCR on the 5' RACE reads. The sample consists of approximately 1.5 million distinct CDR3 sequences, roughly 30% of them appearing once. The sample belongs to a study of blood T cells in healthy people across ages. The germline V gene encodes CDR1 SGHRS and CDR2 YFSETQ. This CDR3 contains 16 residues. Regarding the study as a whole: Across the age range, TCR beta diversity per million T cells fell in a roughly linear way. Percentage of naive T cells showed a strong correlation with TCR beta diversity.

V gene TRBV5-1 combines with J gene TRBJ2-7; TRBD1 aligns across 10 bases. Judging by the DNA end, TRBJ2-5 fits better; the J call may be wrong. This TCR derives from a woman aged 30 to 39 in good health. Sequencing was performed on blood. The DNA of the CDR3 is TGCGCCAGCAGCTCAGGACAGGGGGGAGGGTTGGAGACCCAGTACTTC. Its translation is CASSSGQGGGLETQYF.